This T cell receptor (beta chain) was identified during a study of metastatic and nonmetastatic thyroid tumors. Study details: The study looked at repertoires side by side in blood and in tumor or nodule tissue from malignant and benign thyroid patients.

This CDR3 is 13 amino acids long. Trimming took 5 bases from V and 6 from J, leaving 11 bases between them. Germline V lookup: CDR1 MDHEN, CDR2 SYDVKM. Patients had received no treatment of any kind before thyroid surgery. This clone was seen only a few times. In the original workflow: The study built a papillary thyroid cancer distant-metastasis classifier from CDR3 differences across clinicopathological groups. TCRdb reprocessed the PCR reads via MiXCR. V and J calls and clone size were set by TCRdb, not the authors. The sample has around 5,900 clones, under 35% seen once. Sequencing was performed on tumor tissue. The TCR sequence derives from a female donor with papillary thyroid cancer or a benign thyroid nodule (not recorded which). Some clones in this sample may be carry-over from other donors' samples. V is TRBV28 and J is TRBJ1-5, with D tentatively TRBD1 (6 bases). CDR3 coding DNA: TGTGCCAGCAGTCGCGCAGGGGTTCAGCCCCAGCATTTT. Translation: CASSRAGVQPQHF.